The 28 T cell receptor beta chains in this list originate from one sample, sequenced in a study of T-cell reconstitution after alpha-beta-depleted transplantation in children. Construction of the TCRbeta library involved unique molecular identifiers. TCRdb passed the PCR reads through MiXCR, listing each CDR3 protein once. The sample lists under 250,000 distinct CDR3 sequences, around 25% seen once, with under 5.5% in the top ten. Sample: PBMCs, mostly from graft donor cells, taken 360 days after TCRalphabeta/CD19-depleted stem cell transplant. Receptor source: a female patient aged 2 to 10 who had a stem cell transplant for congenital amegakaryocytic thrombocytopenia, so the T cells may come from the graft donor.

J is TRBJ2-2 and V is TRBV24-1, with 8 bases that match TRBD2. With V trimmed by 9 bases and J by 5 bases, 4 bases remained unmatched. The CDR3 sequence is 13 residues long. Per the germline V gene, CDR1 is KGHDR and CDR2 is SFDVKD. The CDR3 DNA reads TGTGCCACCGGACGGGGGGGAACCGGGGAGCTGTTTTTT. Encoded protein: CATGRGGTGELFF.

The CDR3 is CASSLAVVGVKEKLFF. CDR3 sequence (DNA): TGTGCCAGCAGCTTAGCGGTTGTGGGAGTCAAAGAAAAACTGTTTTTT. The chain couples TRBV7-9 to TRBJ1-4; D gene uncertain. V lost 0 bases and J lost 8, with 16 bases in between. Germline CDR1 reads SEHNR; CDR2 reads FQNEAQ (reference sequence). This CDR3 contains 16 residues.

The J gene is TRBJ2-1, the V gene TRBV20-1, with 10 bases identical to TRBD2. Losses at the gene ends were 2 bases for V and 5 bases for J; bases not matched to a gene: 12. CDR1 and CDR2 from the germline V gene are DFQATT and SNEGSKA (reference sequence). The CDR3 is 17 residues long. The CDR3 DNA is TGCAGTGCTAGACAAGCGGGAGGGCCCTCGGGACACAATGAGCAGTTCTTC. Its protein is CSARQAGGPSGHNEQFF.

J is TRBJ1-5 and V is TRBV20-1, with D perhaps TRBD1 (5 bases). Germline V gives CDR1 DFQATT, CDR2 SNEGSKA (reference sequence). With 6 bases removed from V and 6 bases from J, the gap between germline ends came to 18 bases. There are 14 residues in the CDR3. The CDR3 loop reads CSARRGPSSQPQHF. The CDR3 DNA follows: TGCAGTGCGAGAAGGGGTCCTTCATCTCAGCCCCAGCATTTT.

V usage is TRBV19 and J usage is TRBJ1-1, with D hard to call. This CDR3 comprises 11 residues. V lost 7 bases and J lost 8, with 11 bases in between. The germline V gene has CDR1 LNHDA and CDR2 SQIVND (reference sequence). CDR3 coding DNA: TGTGCCAGTATTGCCACACGGGAAGCTTTCTTT. Its protein product is CASIATREAFF.

The chain links TRBV7-8 to TRBJ1-5, with D perhaps TRBD1 (5 bases). The CDR3 consists of 16 residues. Germline V lookup: CDR1 SGHVS, CDR2 FQNEAQ. Trimming took 4 bases from V and 3 from J, leaving 16 bases between them. CDR3 DNA sequence: TGTGCCAGCAGCTCTAGGGCTCAGGGTCCCAATCAGCCCCAGCATTTT. It encodes CASSSRAQGPNQPQHF.

This clonotype was observed at least ten times. This sequence joins TRBV5-1 and TRBJ2-1, with 10 bases fitting TRBD2. The CDR3 consists of 15 residues. Germline V gene sequence: CDR1 SGHRS, CDR2 YFSETQ. J was trimmed by 8 bases and V by 3 bases; bases with no gene match: 8. This chain's CDR3 is CASSSHSGRPDEQFF. CDR3 in DNA: TGCGCCAGCAGCTCGCATAGCGGGAGGCCCGATGAGCAGTTCTTC.

This chain uses TRBV29-1 with TRBJ1-2, with a weak D call TRBD1 (5 bases). There are 14 residues in the CDR3. Trimming removed 4 bases at V and 0 bases at J, with 12 bases between. Germline V gene sequence: CDR1 SQVTM, CDR2 ANQGSEA. The DNA of the CDR3 is TGCAGCGTTGGACAGAGACTGTCTAACTATGGCTACACCTTC. Its protein is CSVGQRLSNYGYTF.

J is TRBJ2-7 and V is TRBV29-1; TRBD2 aligns across 7 bases. J gave up 3 bases and V 7 bases, and 9 bases lay outside the gene matches. The CDR3 covers 13 residues. Germline V gives CDR1 SQVTM, CDR2 ANQGSEA. The CDR3 protein is CSASLAAGYEQYF. In DNA form, the CDR3 reads TGCAGCGCCTCCCTAGCGGCGGGCTACGAGCAGTACTTC.

This clonotype has a handful of counts. V is TRBV24-1 and J is TRBJ2-7, with D perhaps TRBD1 (6 bases). The CDR3 totals 12 residues. Trimming took 7 bases from V and 4 from J, leaving 10 bases between them. Germline V gene sequence: CDR1 KGHDR, CDR2 SFDVKD. CDR3 nucleotide sequence: TGTGCCACCAGCACAACAGGGTACGAGCAGTACTTC. As protein: CATSTTGYEQYF.

The rearrangement uses TRBV18 and TRBJ2-1; D unclear. CDR3 length equals 15 residues. CDR1 is KGHSH, CDR2 LQKENI, per germline. V was cut by 1 base and J by 7 bases, with 14 bases left in between. The CDR3 region is CASSPQGTVKNEQFF. The DNA for the CDR3 is TGTGCCAGCTCACCACAGGGTACAGTCAAAAATGAGCAGTTCTTC. The variable domain in full, with the rest retrieved from reference TRBV18 and TRBJ2-1, is NAGVMQNPRHLVRRRGQEARLRCSPMKGHSHVYWYRQLPEEGLKFMVYLQKENIIDESGMPKERFSAEFPKEGPSILRIQQVVRGDSAAYFCASSPQGTVKNEQFFGPGTRLTVL.

The rearrangement uses TRBV5-1 and TRBJ1-4; D is perhaps TRBD1 (6 bases). Trimming shortened V by 3 bases and J by 8 bases, and 8 bases separated the two germline ends. CDR3 length: 12 residues. Germline V gives CDR1 SGHRS, CDR2 YFSETQ. The CDR3 DNA follows: TGCGCCAGCAGCTATGACAGGGAAAAACTGTTTTTT. Protein: CASSYDREKLFF.

This sequence joins TRBV5-1 and TRBJ2-7; 9 nucleotides line up with TRBD1. The CDR3 consists of 14 residues. J lost 7 bases, V lost 4 bases, and 9 bases had no gene match. In germline, CDR1 is SGHRS, CDR2 YFSETQ. CDR3 DNA: TGCGCCAGCAGCGGCGGGACAGGGAATCGGGAGCAGTACTTC. This encodes CASSGGTGNREQYF.

This clonotype was observed a few times. The rearrangement joins TRBV12-3 or TRBV12-4 to TRBJ2-1; D not certain. Trimming took off 6 bases at V and 2 bases at J, with 8 bases between the two ends. The CDR3 loop spans 13 amino acids. The CDR3 spells CASRRWPYNEQFF. In DNA, the CDR3 is TGTGCCAGCAGAAGATGGCCCTACAATGAGCAGTTCTTC.

The genes are TRBV28 and TRBJ2-1; maybe TRBD2 (6 bases). Germline loops: CDR1 MDHEN, CDR2 SYDVKM. Trimming removed 5 bases at V and 4 bases at J, with 27 bases between. The CDR3 has 19 residues. DNA of the CDR3: TGTGCCAGCAGTCCAAATCATAGCGGAGGCCAGTCGAAATACAATGAGCAGTTCTTC. Its translation is CASSPNHSGGQSKYNEQFF.

The V and J genes are TRBV5-1 and TRBJ2-7; D remains ambiguous. Germline CDR1 is SGHRS and CDR2 is YFSETQ. This CDR3 region has 12 residues. The ends were cut back, 2 bases at V and 6 bases at J, with 9 bases in the middle. CDR3 sequence reads: CASSFSGGEQYF. Written as DNA, the CDR3 is TGCGCCAGCAGCTTTTCAGGTGGCGAGCAGTACTTC.

The genes are TRBV5-4 and TRBJ2-1, with 7 bases identical to TRBD2. J gave up 6 bases and V 4 bases, and 7 bases lay outside the gene matches. Germline values: CDR1 SGHNT, CDR2 YYREEE (reference sequence). The CDR3 extends over 14 amino acids. CDR3 in amino acids: CASSPDLAANEQFF. CDR3 in DNA: TGTGCCAGCAGCCCGGACCTAGCGGCCAATGAGCAGTTCTTC.

The genes are TRBV28 and TRBJ1-6, with a tentative D call TRBD1 (6 bases). The CDR3 consists of 15 residues. Germline values: CDR1 MDHEN, CDR2 SYDVKM. V was clipped by 9 bases and J by 3 bases, with 15 bases between them. The CDR3 region has the DNA TGTGCCAGAAGTCTCCTCAGGGGCTATAATTCACCCCTCCACTTT. Translation: CARSLLRGYNSPLHF.

CDR3 coding DNA: TGTGCCAGCAGCGTAGGGGGAGTC. Amino acids: CASSVGGV. The genes are TRBV9 and TRBJ2-7; D unresolved. Germline V gene data show CDR1 as SGDLS and CDR2 as YYNGEE. The CDR3 sequence is 8 residues long.

The gene calls are TRBV5-1 and TRBJ2-1, with 10 bases identical to TRBD2. Germline lookup yields CDR1 SGHRS and CDR2 YFSETQ. The CDR3 loop spans 17 amino acids. Germline trimming cut 4 bases from V and 8 bases from J; bases unmatched to any gene: 15. CDR3 in DNA: TGCGCCAGCAGCCGTAATTGGGCTAGCGGGAGCGGTTATGAGCAGTTCTTC. Its protein product is CASSRNWASGSGYEQFF. Full variable domain (outside the CDR3, taken from reference TRBV5-1 and TRBJ2-1): KAGVTQTPRYLIKTRGQQVTLSCSPISGHRSVSWYQQTPGQGLQFLFEYFSETQRNKGNFPGRFSGRQFSNSRSEMNVSTLELGDSALYLCASSRNWASGSGYEQFFGPGTRLTVL.

J is TRBJ2-3 and V is TRBV15, with 8 positions matching TRBD2. The CDR3 spans 17 residues. Germline V gives CDR1 LNHNV, CDR2 YYDKDF (reference sequence). Trimming removed 5 bases from V and 0 bases from J; junction bases left unmatched: 10. In nucleotides, the CDR3 is TGTGCCACCAGCCGGGGGGGACTAGGGACTAGCACAGATACGCAGTATTTT. Its translation: CATSRGGLGTSTDTQYF.

This clonotype has a handful of counts. J is TRBJ2-5 and V is TRBV11-2; no reliable D call. The V end lost 1 base, the J end lost 5 bases, and 8 bases lay between the germline ends. Germline CDR1 SGHAT, CDR2 FQNNGV. The CDR3 loop spans 13 amino acids. The CDR3 region is CASSLVAWETQYF. The CDR3 nucleotides are TGTGCCAGCAGCTTAGTAGCTTGGGAGACCCAGTACTTC.

The chain couples TRBV7-3 to TRBJ2-3, with D possibly called TRBD1 or TRBD2 (6 bases each). V lost 5 bases and J lost 3, with 15 bases in between. The CDR3 is 15 residues long. Germline values: CDR1 SGHTA, CDR2 FQGTGA. CDR3 DNA sequence: TGTGCCAGCAGCCGAGACGGGGGCGCGACAGATACGCAGTATTTT. Translating gives CASSRDGGATDTQYF.

The table lists this clonotype with many counts. CDR3 DNA sequence: TGTGCCACCAGCGGGGCTAGCTCTGGAAACACCATATATTTT. Translation gives CATSGASSGNTIYF. This chain connects TRBV15 to TRBJ1-3; D possibly corresponds to TRBD1 (5 bases). The CDR3 has 14 amino acids. Germline CDR1 is LNHNV and CDR2 is YYDKDF (reference sequence). Trimming pared 5 bases from V and 0 bases from J, leaving 8 bases between.

This clonotype was detected only a few times. The chain joins TRBV4-1 to TRBJ1-5, with a weak D call TRBD1 (5 bases). The CDR3 is 17 residues long. From germline, CDR1 is MGHRA and CDR2 YSYEKL. Trimming pared 1 base from V and 4 bases from J, leaving 17 bases between. The CDR3 region has the DNA TGCGCCAGCAGCCAAGTCGCGGGGACCGGGGGGAATCAGCCCCAGCATTTT. Residues: CASSQVAGTGGNQPQHF.

This clonotype turned up a few times. The genes are TRBV12-3 or TRBV12-4 and TRBJ1-4; D possibly corresponds to TRBD1 (5 bases). V was pared by 3 bases and J by 5 bases, with 10 bases between. The CDR3 has 14 residues. CDR3 DNA: TGTGCCAGCAGTTTGTGGGGGGGGAATGAAAAACTGTTTTTT. Translated, it gives CASSLWGGNEKLFF.

This clonotype has a handful of counts. The chain is built from TRBV29-1 and TRBJ1-1; TRBD1 matches 7 bases. CDR1 is SQVTM, CDR2 ANQGSEA, per germline. V gave up 5 bases and J gave up 3 bases; unmatched junction bases: 3. The CDR3 consists of 12 residues. The CDR3 nucleotides are TGCAGCGTTATACAGGGGTACACTGAAGCTTTCTTT. It is translated as CSVIQGYTEAFF.

This clonotype was seen ten or more times. The rearrangement joins TRBV9 to TRBJ2-3; D is unclear. CDR3 length: 12 residues. Trimming removed 2 bases at V and 0 bases at J, with 1 base between. Germline V gene lookup returns CDR1 SGDLS and CDR2 YYNGEE. CDR3 residues: CASSVSTDTQYF. The CDR3 DNA reads as TGTGCCAGCAGCGTTAGCACAGATACGCAGTATTTT.